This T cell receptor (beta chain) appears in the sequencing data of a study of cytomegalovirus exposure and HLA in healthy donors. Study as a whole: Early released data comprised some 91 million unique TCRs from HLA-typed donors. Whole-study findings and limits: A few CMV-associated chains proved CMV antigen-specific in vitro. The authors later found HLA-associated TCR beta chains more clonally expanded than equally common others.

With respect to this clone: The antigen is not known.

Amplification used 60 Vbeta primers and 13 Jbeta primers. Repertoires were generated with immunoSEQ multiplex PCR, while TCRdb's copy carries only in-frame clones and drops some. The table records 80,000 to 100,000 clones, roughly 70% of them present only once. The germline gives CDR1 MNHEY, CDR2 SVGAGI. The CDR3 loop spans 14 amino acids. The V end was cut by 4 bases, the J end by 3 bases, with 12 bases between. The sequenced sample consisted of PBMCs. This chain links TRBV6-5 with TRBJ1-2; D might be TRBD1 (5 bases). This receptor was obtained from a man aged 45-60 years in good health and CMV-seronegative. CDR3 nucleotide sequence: TGTGCCAGCAGTTCCGCCGGGACTGACTATGGCTACACCTTC. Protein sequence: CASSSAGTDYGYTF.